The next 9 T cell receptor beta chains were all read from a single sample in a study of cytomegalovirus exposure and HLA in healthy donors. In the PCR, 60 Vbeta and 13 Jbeta primers were used. Generated by immunoSEQ multiplex PCR, the TCRdb table keeps only in-frame clones and is missing some. Of 140,000 to 150,000 clones in the sample, roughly 84% were seen once. Sequenced sample: PBMCs. The receptors here all came from a boy aged 2 to 9 in good health and CMV-seronegative.

This chain connects TRBV21-1 to TRBJ2-7; the table names TRBD1, a call not compared with the DNA. TRBV21-1 is flagged as a pseudogene. This CDR3 is built from 15 residues. CDR3 sequence: CASSTDQGISHEQYF. The CDR3 DNA is TGTGCCAGCAGCACCGACCAGGGGATTTCCCACGAGCAGTACTTC.

The V and J genes are TRBV6-1 and TRBJ2-1, with D uncertain. Trimming took 0 bases from V and 9 from J, leaving 6 bases between them. The V gene's germline CDR1 is MNHNS and CDR2 SASEGT. This CDR3 comprises 12 residues. Here the CDR3 reads CASSEAFGEQFF. In DNA, the CDR3 is TGTGCCAGCAGTGAAGCCTTCGGTGAGCAGTTCTTC.

This chain connects TRBV6-1 to TRBJ2-6; no definite D call. CDR1 is MNHNS, CDR2 SASEGT, per germline. The length of the CDR3 is 15 residues. Trimming took 7 bases from V and 2 from J, leaving 12 bases between them. Written as DNA, the CDR3 is TGTGCCAGCACCGGGTCCGGCGCTGGGGCCAACGTCCTGACTTTC. It codes for CASTGSGAGANVLTF.

The chain joins TRBV18 to TRBJ2-1, with a weak D call TRBD1 (5 bases). This CDR3 spans 14 amino acids. The germline CDR1 and CDR2 sequences are KGHSH and LQKENI. V lost 3 bases to trimming and J lost 3 bases, with 9 bases between them. The CDR3 coding sequence is TGTGCCAGCTCACCCGACAGACACTACAATGAGCAGTTCTTC. As protein: CASSPDRHYNEQFF.

This clone was observed once. The rearrangement joins TRBV7-2 to TRBJ1-3; D remains unclear. The CDR3 runs to 15 residues. Deletions cut 5 bases from V and 2 bases from J, with 13 bases between. The germline V gene encodes CDR1 SGHTA and CDR2 FQGNSA. CDR3 protein: CASSLSAGTGNTIYF. In DNA form, the CDR3 reads TGTGCCAGCAGCCTCAGTGCGGGAACTGGAAACACCATATATTTT.

This clone was seen more than once but under ten times. This chain joins TRBV4-1 and TRBJ2-5; D gene unclear. TRBJ2-7 explains the end of the DNA better; the J call may be wrong. This CDR3 is 13 amino acids long. The germline CDR1 and CDR2 sequences are MGHRA and YSYEKL. The CDR3 DNA is TGCGCCAGCAGCCCCGGAGCAGCCTACGAGCAGTACTTC. Encoded protein: CASSPGAAYEQYF.

The chain links TRBV28 to TRBJ1-5, with D unclear. CDR3 length: 14 residues. The germline CDR1 and CDR2 sequences are MDHEN and SYDVKM. The V end lost 3 bases, the J end lost 7 bases, and 13 bases lay between the germline ends. The CDR3 DNA reads as TGTGCCAGCAGTTTGGGTGGGCAGGTCCAGCCCCAGCATTTT. This encodes CASSLGGQVQPQHF.

The rearrangement links TRBV10-3 to TRBJ2-7; D ambiguous. Trimming cost V 0 bases and J 0 bases, with 6 bases left between them. In germline, CDR1 is ENHRY, CDR2 SYGVKD. CDR3 length equals 14 residues. CDR3 sequence (DNA): TGTGCCATCAGTGAGTCGCTAAGCTCCTACGAGCAGTACTTC. Translated, it gives CAISESLSSYEQYF.

The chain links TRBV27 to TRBJ2-2; TRBD1 matches at 8 bases. The CDR3 has 14 residues. Losses at the gene ends were 7 bases for V and 5 bases for J; bases not matched to a gene: 6. Looked up from germline, CDR1 is MNHEY and CDR2 is SMNVEV (reference sequence). This CDR3 is CASTAQGETGELFF. The DNA of the CDR3 is TGTGCCAGCACAGCACAGGGGGAAACCGGGGAGCTGTTTTTT.